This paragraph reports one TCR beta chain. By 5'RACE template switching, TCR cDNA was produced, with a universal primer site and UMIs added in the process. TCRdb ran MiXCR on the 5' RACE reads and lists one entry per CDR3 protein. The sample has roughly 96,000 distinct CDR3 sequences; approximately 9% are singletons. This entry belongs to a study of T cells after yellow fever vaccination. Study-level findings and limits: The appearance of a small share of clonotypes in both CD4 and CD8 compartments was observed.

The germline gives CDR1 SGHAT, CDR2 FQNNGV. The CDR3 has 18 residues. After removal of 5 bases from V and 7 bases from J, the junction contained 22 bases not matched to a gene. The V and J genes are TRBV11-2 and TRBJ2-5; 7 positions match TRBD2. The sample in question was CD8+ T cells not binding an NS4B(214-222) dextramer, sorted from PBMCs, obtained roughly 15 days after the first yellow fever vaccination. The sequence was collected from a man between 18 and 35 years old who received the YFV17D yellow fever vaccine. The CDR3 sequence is CASSHPGDGSGERGTQYF. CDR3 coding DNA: TGTGCCAGCAGCCATCCGGGGGATGGGAGCGGGGAGAGAGGGACCCAGTACTTC.